Below, 16 T cell receptor beta chains from the same sample are listed, as sequenced in a study of cytomegalovirus exposure and HLA in healthy donors. Primers for the PCR totalled 60 Vbeta and 13 Jbeta. Clones were read by immunoSEQ multiplex PCR, and TCRdb kept only the in-frame ones, dropping some. Seen here are about 140,000 clones, around four fifths observed once, and the top ten hold about 2.2%. Input material: PBMCs. All receptors come from a man aged 25 to 40 in good health and CMV-seronegative.

The chain links TRBV5-1 to TRBJ1-5, with D maybe TRBD1 (6 bases). The CDR3 has 13 amino acids. Trimming took 5 bases from V and 6 from J, leaving 12 bases between them. Looked up from germline, CDR1 is SGHRS and CDR2 is YFSETQ. The CDR3 coding sequence is TGCGCCAGCAGTCCCAGGGGCGGTCAGCCCCAGCATTTT. As protein: CASSPRGGQPQHF.

The CDR3 region is CASSYRVGGYEQYF. For the CDR3, the DNA is TGTGCCAGCAGTTACCGGGTGGGAGGTTACGAGCAGTACTTC. This rearrangement joins TRBV6-5 to TRBJ2-7; D perhaps matches TRBD2 (6 bases). The CDR3 is 14 amino acids. In germline, CDR1 is MNHEY, CDR2 SVGAGI. V lost 2 bases, J lost 4 bases, and 12 bases lay in between.

This chain connects TRBV5-1 to TRBJ2-7, with 7 bases fitting TRBD1. V gave up 2 bases and J gave up 3 bases; unmatched junction bases: 5. Germline loops: CDR1 SGHRS, CDR2 YFSETQ. The CDR3 consists of 14 residues. The CDR3 sequence is CASSFLRGNYEQYF. CDR3 sequence (DNA): TGCGCCAGCAGCTTCCTCAGGGGGAACTACGAGCAGTACTTC.

The J gene is TRBJ2-1, the V gene TRBV4-1; 7 bases are a match to TRBD2. Per germline, CDR1 MGHRA and CDR2 YSYEKL. The CDR3 loop spans 13 amino acids. After removal of 4 bases from V and 3 bases from J, the junction contained 0 bases not matched to a gene. The CDR3 region is CASSPGGYNEQFF. The CDR3 bases are TGCGCCAGCAGCCCGGGAGGCTACAATGAGCAGTTCTTC.

This clone was picked up a small number of times. This chain joins TRBV6-5 and TRBJ2-5; maybe TRBD2 (5 bases). Between the trimmed V and J ends, which lost 7 bases and 7 bases, there was a span of 16 bases. The CDR3 runs 13 residues. Looked up from germline, CDR1 is MNHEY and CDR2 is SVGAGI. The CDR3 DNA is TGTGCCAGCACCGAGGACTTCGCTGGGACCCAGTACTTC. It encodes CASTEDFAGTQYF.

The chain recombines TRBV7-9 with TRBJ2-7; unclear D gene. The CDR3 has 13 amino acids. Germline CDR1 reads SEHNR; CDR2 reads FQNEAQ (reference sequence). The ends were cut back, 5 bases at V and 2 bases at J, with 10 bases in the middle. In nucleotides, the CDR3 is TGTGCCAGCAGCGGCCTGCCCCCCTACGAGCAGTACTTC. Protein product: CASSGLPPYEQYF.

This clone was seen a few times. The rearrangement uses TRBV5-4 and TRBJ1-1; 10 bases agree with TRBD1. Unmatched junction bases numbered 6, after V lost 4 bases and J lost 6 bases. The CDR3 contains 14 residues. Germline V gene data show CDR1 as SGHNT and CDR2 as YYREEE (reference sequence). The CDR3 DNA reads TGTGCCAGCAGCCCGGACAGGGGGGGGGCTGAAGCTTTCTTT. This translates into CASSPDRGGAEAFF. Drawing the rest from reference TRBV5-4 and TRBJ1-1, the complete variable domain is ETGVTQSPTHLIKTRGQQVTLRCSSQSGHNTVSWYQQALGQGPQFIFQYYREEENGRGNFPPRFSGLQFPNYSSELNVNALELDDSALYLCASSPDRGGAEAFFGQGTRLTVV.

This rearrangement joins TRBV5-6 to TRBJ1-3; tentative D call: TRBD1 (5 bases). Trimming pared 1 base from V and 5 bases from J, leaving 19 bases between. The length of the CDR3 is 17 residues. CDR1 SGHDT and CDR2 YYEEEE come from the germline V gene. The CDR3 protein is CASSLRWSGQERNTIYF. For the CDR3, the DNA is TGTGCCAGCAGCTTGCGTTGGTCAGGGCAGGAACGAAACACCATATATTTT.

This sequence joins TRBV29-1 and TRBJ2-3; 11 bases map to TRBD2. V lost 5 bases, J lost 5 bases, and 6 bases stayed unmatched. This CDR3 spans 14 amino acids. CDR1 is SQVTM, CDR2 ANQGSEA, per germline. The CDR3 DNA sequence: TGCAGCGTTATAGCGGGAGGGCCTGGAGATACGCAGTATTTT. Protein: CSVIAGGPGDTQYF.

The rearrangement joins TRBV9 to TRBJ1-1, with TRBD1 matching 8 bases. V was pared by 4 bases and J by 1 base, with 12 bases of the junction left unmatched. CDR1 and CDR2 from the germline V gene are SGDLS and YYNGEE. The CDR3 loop spans 17 amino acids. CDR3 residues: CASSIGQGGGRNTEAFF. The CDR3 coding sequence is TGTGCCAGCAGCATCGGACAGGGTGGTGGAAGGAACACTGAAGCTTTCTTT.

The V and J genes are TRBV7-2 and TRBJ1-1; TRBD1 agrees at 9 bases. This CDR3 comprises 16 residues. Germline values: CDR1 SGHTA, CDR2 FQGNSA. V was clipped by 3 bases and J by 1 base; unmatched bases: 6. In DNA form, the CDR3 reads TGTGCCAGCAGCTTCTATACAGGGGGCAGGAACACTGAAGCTTTCTTT. Encoded protein: CASSFYTGGRNTEAFF.

This clone came up many times. This chain links TRBV19 with TRBJ1-1, with TRBD1 as a possible D gene (6 bases). Trimming removed 7 bases at V and 1 base at J, with 13 bases between. The CDR3 extends over 14 amino acids. The germline V gene has CDR1 LNHDA and CDR2 SQIVND (reference sequence). The CDR3 loop reads CASTIGRGNTEAFF. The DNA for the CDR3 is TGTGCCAGTACTATTGGCAGGGGGAACACTGAAGCTTTCTTT. Full variable domain (outside the CDR3, taken from reference TRBV19 and TRBJ1-1): DGGITQSPKYLFRKEGQNVTLSCEQNLNHDAMYWYRQDPGQGLRLIYYSQIVNDFQKGDIAEGYSVSREKKESFPLTVTSAQKNPTAFYLCASTIGRGNTEAFFGQGTRLTVV.

J is TRBJ1-2 and V is TRBV28; 9 bases fit TRBD1. CDR1 and CDR2 from the germline V gene are MDHEN and SYDVKM. This CDR3 is 15 amino acids long. V lost 2 bases, J lost 10 bases, and 11 bases stayed unmatched. The CDR3 DNA reads TGTGCCAGCAGTTTAATCTTGGGACAGGGAGGAGACTACACCTTC. Encoded protein: CASSLILGQGGDYTF.

Only a few counts were recorded for this clone. The V and J genes are TRBV2 and TRBJ2-7, with TRBD1 matching 7 bases. There are 12 residues in the CDR3. The ends lost 10 bases at V and 6 bases at J; junction bases unmatched: 9. Germline CDR1 SNHLY, CDR2 FYNNEI. The CDR3 DNA reads TGTGCCACAAGGGGGCAGGGTGGCGAGCAGTACTTC. Translation gives CATRGQGGEQYF.

The rearrangement joins TRBV5-1 to TRBJ2-2; weak D call: TRBD1 (5 bases). From germline, CDR1 is SGHRS and CDR2 YFSETQ. The V end lost 1 base, the J end lost 0 bases, and 10 bases lay between the germline ends. The CDR3 totals 16 residues. Written as DNA, the CDR3 is TGCGCCAGCAGCTTGTCAGGGCTCGCGAACACCGGGGAGCTGTTTTTT. Its protein is CASSLSGLANTGELFF.

The CDR3 region is CVTETGNQPQHF. In DNA, the CDR3 is TGTGTTACAGAAACGGGCAATCAGCCCCAGCATTTT. The genes are TRBV28 and TRBJ1-5; D gene ambiguous. The CDR3 has 12 amino acids. Germline CDR1 is MDHEN and CDR2 is SYDVKM. The full variable domain, rest sourced from reference TRBV28 and TRBJ1-5, is DVKVTQSSRYLVKRTGEKVFLECVQDMDHENMFWYRQDPGLGLRLIYFSYDVKMKEKGDIPEGYSVSREKKERFSLILESASTNQTSMYLCVTETGNQPQHFGDGTRLSIL.